The rows below give T cell receptor beta chains drawn from one sample of a study of T cells in narcolepsy. The repertoire was sequenced with immunoSEQ multiplex PCR; TCRdb's copy has only in-frame clones and lacks some. Here the sample spans around 31,000 clones, roughly 87% being singletons. Sequenced input: CD45RA- memory CD4+ T cells from PBMCs. The receptors shown here come from a human donor with narcolepsy. CDR3s include the opening cysteine and the closing phenylalanine or tryptophan. The order of the fields is J gene, clone size, D gene, CDR3 length, V gene, CDR3 DNA, CDR3 protein. A D gene is named only where the DNA matches it firmly. Clone size is shown for a subset of rows, as once, few, many or a class of expanded clone.

>TRBJ1-2|NA|TRBD1|15|TRBV6-5
TGTGCCAGCAGACCCGGGACAGACCAGTACTATGGCTACACCTTC
CASRPGTDQYYGYTF
>TRBJ2-6|NA|NA|17|TRBV4-2
TGTGCCAGCAGCCAAGTTTCGGCAGGCTCTGGGGCCAACGTCCTGACTTTC
CASSQVSAGSGANVLTF
>TRBJ2-1|NA|NA|17|TRBV7-8
TGTGCCAGCAGCAGCCGGGCTAGCTCTCCTTCCTACAATGAGCAGTTCTTC
CASSSRASSPSYNEQFF
>TRBJ1-5|NA|NA|15|TRBV28
TGTGCCAGCAGTTTATCCTCTGGCAGCAATCAGCCCCAGCATTTT
CASSLSSGSNQPQHF
>TRBJ1-1|NA|NA|14|TRBV30
TGTGCCTGGAGTGTGGGGACGGGGAACACTGAAGCTTTCTTT
CAWSVGTGNTEAFF
>TRBJ2-3|NA|NA|15|TRBV6-1
TGTGCCAGCAGCCTAGCGAGGCGTAGCACAGATACGCAGTATTTT
CASSLARRSTDTQYF
>TRBJ1-2|NA|NA|13|TRBV10-3
TGTGCCATCAGTGAGGCTATGAACTATGGCTACACCTTC
CAISEAMNYGYTF
>TRBJ1-6|NA|TRBD1|16|TRBV6-1
TGTGCCAGCAGTGAAAGCGTAGGACAGGCGGTAGCACCCCTCCACTTT
CASSESVGQAVAPLHF
>TRBJ2-7|NA|NA|13|TRBV18
TGTGCCAGCTGCGTCTCACTTGGCGACGAGCAGTACTTC
CASCVSLGDEQYF
>TRBJ2-3|NA|NA|15|TRBV14
TGTGCCAGCAGCCCGTTCAGGGGGGGGGCAGATACGCAGTATTTT
CASSPFRGGADTQYF
>TRBJ2-1|once|TRBD2|16|TRBV27
TGTGCCAGCAGTCCAACTAGCGGTCTGTCCTACAATGAGCAGTTCTTC
CASSPTSGLSYNEQFF
>TRBJ2-2|NA|NA|17|TRBV5-1
TGCGCCAGCAGCTTGGTCTTAGTGGGGCAGAACACCGGGGAGCTGTTTTTT
CASSLVLVGQNTGELFF
>TRBJ2-7|NA|NA|14|TRBV5-1
TGCGCCAGCAGCCCATCACAGCCCTCCTACGAGCAGTACTTC
CASSPSQPSYEQYF
>TRBJ2-5|NA|NA|14|TRBV10-3
TGTGCCATCAGTGGTCTGGGGAACCAAGAGACCCAGTACTTC
CAISGLGNQETQYF
>TRBJ2-3|once|TRBD2|20|TRBV5-4
TGTGCCAGCAGCTTGGTGCCGGGAATAGCGGGGGTGGTTAGCACAGATACGCAGTATTTT
CASSLVPGIAGVVSTDTQYF
>TRBJ1-2|NA|TRBD1|14|TRBV7-9
TGTGCCAGCAGCCCTACCGCAGGGGGCAATGGCTACACCTTC
CASSPTAGGNGYTF
>TRBJ1-5|NA|TRBD1|14|TRBV5-1
TGCGCCAGCAGTATGGGACAGGGCCAACAGCCCCAGCATTTT
CASSMGQGQQPQHF
>TRBJ2-7|NA|NA|14|TRBV5-4
TGTGCCAGCAGCGCAAAGAAGGACGGATACGAGCAGTACTTC
CASSAKKDGYEQYF
>TRBJ1-1|NA|NA|12|TRBV19
TGTGCCAGTGGCGGCTGGAACACTGAAGCTTTCTTT
CASGGWNTEAFF
>TRBJ2-7|NA|NA|14|TRBV10-3
TGTGCCATCAGTGAGCCGGCCCGCTCCTACGAGCAGTACTTC
CAISEPARSYEQYF
>TRBJ1-4|NA|NA|15|TRBV6-1
TGTGCCAGCAGTGAAAATCCCGGGGAGTATGAAAAACTGTTTTTT
CASSENPGEYEKLFF
>TRBJ2-7|few|TRBD2|18|TRBV7-8
TGTGCCAGCAGCTTAGGGTTGAGGGCGGGGACTAACTCCTACGAGCAGTACTTC
CASSLGLRAGTNSYEQYF
>TRBJ2-5|NA|NA|13|TRBV29-1
TGCAGCGTGACGGACAAGTCCCAAGAGACCCAGTACTTC
CSVTDKSQETQYF
>TRBJ1-1|NA|NA|16|TRBV10-3
TGTGCAGTCACAATGGGTCTCCCTTCAGGGAACACTGAAGCTTTCTTT
CAVTMGLPSGNTEAFF
>TRBJ2-1|NA|TRBD2|15|TRBV10-3
TGTGCCATCAGTGTACTAGCGGGGGTCAACAATGAGCAGTTCTTC
CAISVLAGVNNEQFF
>TRBJ2-2|NA|NA|15|TRBV25-1
TGTGCCAGCAGTGACGACGAGGGGCTTGGCGGGGAGCTGTTTTTT
CASSDDEGLGGELFF
>TRBJ1-2|NA|NA|13|TRBV19
TGTGCCAGTAAAATAGCTTCAGGCTATGGCTACACCTTC
CASKIASGYGYTF
>TRBJ1-2|NA|TRBD1|14|TRBV5-1
TGCGCCAGCAGCGGTGGGACAGGGGCGGGAGGCTACACCTTC
CASSGGTGAGGYTF
>TRBJ2-2|NA|TRBD1|15|TRBV19
TGTGCCAGTAGTTCCGGGACAGATAACACCGGGGAGCTGTTTTTT
CASSSGTDNTGELFF
>TRBJ2-6|NA|TRBD1|17|TRBV15
TGTGCCACCAGCAGAGGGACAGGGGGCACTGGGGCCAACGTCCTGACTTTC
CATSRGTGGTGANVLTF
>TRBJ1-5|NA|NA|14|TRBV6-6
TGTGCCAGCAGCTACGTGAGCGGCAATCAGCCCCAGCATTTT
CASSYVSGNQPQHF
>TRBJ1-5|few|TRBD1|15|TRBV5-5
TGTGCCAGCAGCTTGGCCTCAGGGGGGGGACAGCCCCAGCATTTT
CASSLASGGGQPQHF
>TRBJ2-2|NA|TRBD2|15|TRBV9
TGTGCCAGCAGCCAGCGGGGGGGCATCACCGGGGAGCTGTTTTTT
CASSQRGGITGELFF
>TRBJ2-2|NA|TRBD1|16|TRBV19
TGTGCCACCACTACTAGGACAGGGGCGTACACCGGGGAGCTGTTTTTT
CATTTRTGAYTGELFF
>TRBJ1-1|NA|TRBD1|14|TRBV29-1
TGCAGCGTTGGAGGGACAGGGGCAAGGGTTGAAGCTTTCTTT
CSVGGTGARVEAFF
>TRBJ1-6|NA|NA|12|TRBV7-9
TGTGCCAGCGGGCCTGAGAATTCACCCCTCCACTTT
CASGPENSPLHF
>TRBJ1-1|few|NA|13|TRBV7-3
TGTGCCAGCAGCTTAAATCGGAACACTGAAGCTTTCTTT
CASSLNRNTEAFF
>TRBJ2-1|NA|NA|16|TRBV27
TGTGCCAGCAGTTTATCGGCGGGGCAGGGCTACAATGAGCAGTTCTTC
CASSLSAGQGYNEQFF
>TRBJ2-5|NA|TRBD1|16|TRBV5-1
TGCGCCAGCAGCGTCGACAGGGGATGGTACCAAGAGACCCAGTACTTC
CASSVDRGWYQETQYF
>TRBJ2-5|NA|NA|14|TRBV9
TGTGCCAGCAGCGTCGGGACTTACGGAGAGACCCAGTACTTC
CASSVGTYGETQYF
>TRBJ2-5|NA|NA|12|TRBV14
TGTGCCAGCAGCCAAGGCTCCGGGACCCAGTACTTC
CASSQGSGTQYF
>TRBJ1-5|NA|NA|15|TRBV2
TGTGCCAGCAGTGAAGAGGCAGGGGCCAATCAGCCCCAGCATTTT
CASSEEAGANQPQHF
>TRBJ2-2|NA|NA|17|TRBV7-7
TGTGCCAGCAGCCCTAAGCCTGACCTACAGAACACCGGGGAGCTGTTTTTT
CASSPKPDLQNTGELFF
>TRBJ1-1|NA|TRBD1|16|TRBV5-1
TGCGCCAGCAGCTTAACCCCCCAGGGGGCGCTTAGTGTAGCTTTCTTT
CASSLTPQGALSVAFF
>TRBJ1-1|NA|NA|16|TRBV7-3
TGTGCCAGCAGCTTAAACGGGGTTCATGCGGGGAGTGAAGCTTTCTTT
CASSLNGVHAGSEAFF